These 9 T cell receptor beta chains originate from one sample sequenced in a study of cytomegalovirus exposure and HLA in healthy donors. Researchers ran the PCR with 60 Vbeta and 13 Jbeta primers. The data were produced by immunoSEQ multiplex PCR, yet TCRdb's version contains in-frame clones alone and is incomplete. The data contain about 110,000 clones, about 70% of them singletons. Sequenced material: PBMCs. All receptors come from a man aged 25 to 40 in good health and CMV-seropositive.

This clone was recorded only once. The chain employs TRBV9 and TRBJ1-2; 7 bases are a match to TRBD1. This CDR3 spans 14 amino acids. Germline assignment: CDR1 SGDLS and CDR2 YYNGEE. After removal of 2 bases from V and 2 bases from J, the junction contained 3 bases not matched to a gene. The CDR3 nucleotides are TGTGCCAGCAGCGTCCAGGGGGGAAACTATGGCTACACCTTC. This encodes CASSVQGGNYGYTF.

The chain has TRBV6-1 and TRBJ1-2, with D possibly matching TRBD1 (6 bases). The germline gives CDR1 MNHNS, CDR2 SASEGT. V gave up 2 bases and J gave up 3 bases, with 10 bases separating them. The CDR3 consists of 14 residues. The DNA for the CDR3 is TGTGCCAGCAGTGAAAGCAGGGGAGACTATGGCTACACCTTC. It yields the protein CASSESRGDYGYTF.

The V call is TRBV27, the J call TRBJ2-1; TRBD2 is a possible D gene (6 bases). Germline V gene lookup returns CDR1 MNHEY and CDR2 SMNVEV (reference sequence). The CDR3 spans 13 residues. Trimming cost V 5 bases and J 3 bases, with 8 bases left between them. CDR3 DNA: TGTGCCAGCAGTGTAGCGGACTACAATGAGCAGTTCTTC. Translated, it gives CASSVADYNEQFF.

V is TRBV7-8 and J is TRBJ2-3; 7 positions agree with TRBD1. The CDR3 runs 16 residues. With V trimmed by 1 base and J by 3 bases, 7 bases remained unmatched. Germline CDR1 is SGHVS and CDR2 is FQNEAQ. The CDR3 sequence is CASSLVWDSPTDTQYF. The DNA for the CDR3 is TGTGCCAGCAGCTTAGTATGGGACAGCCCTACAGATACGCAGTATTTT.

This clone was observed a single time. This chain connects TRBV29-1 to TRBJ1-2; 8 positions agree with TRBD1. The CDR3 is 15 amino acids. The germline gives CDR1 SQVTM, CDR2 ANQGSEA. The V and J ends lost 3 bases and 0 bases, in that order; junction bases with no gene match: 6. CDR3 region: CSVDDRGTANYGYTF. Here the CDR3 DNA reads TGCAGCGTTGACGACAGGGGAACAGCTAACTATGGCTACACCTTC.

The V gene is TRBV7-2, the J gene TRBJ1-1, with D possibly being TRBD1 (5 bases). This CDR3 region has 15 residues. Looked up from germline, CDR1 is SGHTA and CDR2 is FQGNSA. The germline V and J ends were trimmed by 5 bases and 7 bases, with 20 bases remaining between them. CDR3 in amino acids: CASSRPTEIYNEAFF. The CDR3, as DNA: TGTGCCAGCAGCCGCCCGACAGAGATTTATAATGAAGCTTTCTTT.

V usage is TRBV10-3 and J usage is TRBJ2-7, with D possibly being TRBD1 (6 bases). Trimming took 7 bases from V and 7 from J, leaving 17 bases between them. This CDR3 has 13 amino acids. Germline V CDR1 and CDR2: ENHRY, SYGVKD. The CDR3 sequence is CAIKPGQLEEQYF. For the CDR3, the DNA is TGTGCCATCAAGCCTGGACAGTTAGAAGAGCAGTACTTC.

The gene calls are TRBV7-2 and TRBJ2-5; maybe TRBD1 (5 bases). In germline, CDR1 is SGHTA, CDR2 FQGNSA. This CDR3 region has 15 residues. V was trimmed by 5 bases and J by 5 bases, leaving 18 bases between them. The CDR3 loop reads CASSTPQGYSETQYF. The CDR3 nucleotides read TGTGCCAGCAGCACCCCCCAGGGATATTCCGAGACCCAGTACTTC.

The CDR3 here is CASSSTRADTQYF. The CDR3 nucleotides are TGTGCCAGCAGCTCTACTAGGGCGGATACGCAGTATTTT. The chain couples TRBV7-2 to TRBJ2-3, with a weak D call TRBD2 (5 bases). With 4 bases removed from V and 6 bases from J, the gap between germline ends came to 11 bases. Germline values: CDR1 SGHTA, CDR2 FQGNSA. There are 13 residues in the CDR3.